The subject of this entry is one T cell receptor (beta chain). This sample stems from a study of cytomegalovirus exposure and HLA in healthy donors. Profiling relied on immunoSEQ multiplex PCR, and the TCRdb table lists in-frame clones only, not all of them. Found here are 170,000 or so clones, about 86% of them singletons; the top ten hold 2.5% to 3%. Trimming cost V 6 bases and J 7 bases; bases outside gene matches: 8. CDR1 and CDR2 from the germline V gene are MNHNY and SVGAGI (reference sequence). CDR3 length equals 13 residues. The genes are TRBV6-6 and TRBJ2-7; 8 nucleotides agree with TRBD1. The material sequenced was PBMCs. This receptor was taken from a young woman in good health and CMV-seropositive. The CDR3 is CASSRGTGQEQYF. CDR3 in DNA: TGTGCCAGCAGCCGGGGGACAGGACAAGAGCAGTACTTC.